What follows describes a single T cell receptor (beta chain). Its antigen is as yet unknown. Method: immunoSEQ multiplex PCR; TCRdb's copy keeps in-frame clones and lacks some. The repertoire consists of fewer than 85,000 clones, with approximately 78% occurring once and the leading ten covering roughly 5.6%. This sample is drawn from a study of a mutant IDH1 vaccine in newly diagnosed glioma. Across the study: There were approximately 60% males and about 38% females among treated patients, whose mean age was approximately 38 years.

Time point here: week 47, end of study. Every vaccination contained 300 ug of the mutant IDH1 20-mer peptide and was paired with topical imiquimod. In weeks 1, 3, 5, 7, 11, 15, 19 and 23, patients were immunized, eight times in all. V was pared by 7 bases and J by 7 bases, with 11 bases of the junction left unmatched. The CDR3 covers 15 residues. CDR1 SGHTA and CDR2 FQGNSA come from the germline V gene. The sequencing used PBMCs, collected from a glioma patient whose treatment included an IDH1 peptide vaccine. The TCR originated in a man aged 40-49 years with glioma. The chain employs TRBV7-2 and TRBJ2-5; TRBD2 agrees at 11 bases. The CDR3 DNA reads TGTGCCAGCACCCTAGCGGGGGGCCGGTCGGCGACCCAGTACTTC. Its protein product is CASTLAGGRSATQYF.